Each of the 15 T cell receptor beta chains below was sequenced from the same sample in a study of blood T cell repertoires in COVID-19. The data were produced by immunoSEQ multiplex PCR, yet TCRdb's version contains in-frame clones alone and is incomplete. The sample holds hundreds of thousands of clones, approximately 90% seen once. The sequenced sample was peripheral blood. The origin of the receptors is a woman between 25 and 40 years old with acute or convalescent COVID-19.

V usage is TRBV5-1 and J usage is TRBJ2-1; D possibly corresponds to TRBD1 (6 bases). Trimming removed 2 bases from V and 8 bases from J, with 11 bases in between. CDR1 is SGHRS, CDR2 YFSETQ, per germline. CDR3 size: 13 residues. CDR3 sequence (DNA): TGCGCCAGCAGCTTCAGCAGGGGCGATGAGCAGTTCTTC. As protein: CASSFSRGDEQFF.

This chain links TRBV7-9 with TRBJ1-1; 9 bases agree with TRBD1. This CDR3 has 16 residues. Germline V lookup: CDR1 SEHNR, CDR2 FQNEAQ (reference sequence). Unmatched junction bases numbered 11, after V lost 4 bases and J lost 5 bases. CDR3: CASSYRQGGRLTEAFF. The CDR3, as DNA: TGTGCCAGCAGCTATCGACAGGGGGGAAGGCTGACTGAAGCTTTCTTT.

The chain uses TRBV6-2 or TRBV6-3 and TRBJ2-3, with 11 bases that match TRBD2. With 6 bases clipped from V and 1 base from J, the junction kept 6 bases outside the gene matches. In germline, CDR1 is MNHEY, CDR2 SVGEGT. The CDR3 has 16 amino acids. The DNA of the CDR3 is TGTGCCAGCAGCCCTACTAGCGGGGGACGCACAGATACGCAGTATTTT. It is translated as CASSPTSGGRTDTQYF.

The gene calls are TRBV28 and TRBJ1-6; 9 bases map to TRBD1. This CDR3 has 14 amino acids. J gave up 9 bases and V 7 bases, and 7 bases lay outside the gene matches. Germline CDR1 reads MDHEN; CDR2 reads SYDVKM. DNA of the CDR3: TGTGCCAGCATCCCCGGGACAGGGTTTTCACCCCTCCACTTT. This gives the protein CASIPGTGFSPLHF.

This chain uses TRBV15 with TRBJ1-4; 7 nucleotides agree with TRBD1. The CDR3 has 14 residues. J gave up 8 bases and V 6 bases, and 9 bases lay outside the gene matches. The germline V gene encodes CDR1 LNHNV and CDR2 YYDKDF (reference sequence). In nucleotides, the CDR3 is TGTGCCACCAGGACTGACAGGGAAGTGGAAAAACTGTTTTTT. Its translation is CATRTDREVEKLFF. The variable domain in full, completed from reference TRBV15 and TRBJ1-4, reads DAMVIQNPRYQVTQFGKPVTLSCSQTLNHNVMYWYQQKSSQAPKLLFHYYDKDFNNEADTPDNFQSRRPNTSFCFLDIRSPGLGDTAMYLCATRTDREVEKLFFGSGTQLSVL.

The J gene is TRBJ1-1, the V gene TRBV7-9; no clear D gene. Germline V lookup: CDR1 SEHNR, CDR2 FQNEAQ (reference sequence). This CDR3 is built from 17 residues. Trimming took 1 base from V and 2 from J, leaving 17 bases between them. The CDR3 DNA is TGTGCCAGCAGCTTAGTTGAATGGAACAGTTTAAACACTGAAGCTTTCTTT. Protein product: CASSLVEWNSLNTEAFF.

The chain carries TRBV5-1 and TRBJ1-1; weak D call: TRBD1 (6 bases). The CDR3 is 14 amino acids. Deletions cut 3 bases from V and 1 base from J, with 10 bases between. CDR1 is SGHRS, CDR2 YFSETQ, per germline. The CDR3 is CASSSVGGNTEAFF. DNA for the CDR3: TGCGCCAGCAGCTCCGTAGGGGGGAACACTGAAGCTTTCTTT.

The rearrangement joins TRBV29-1 to TRBJ2-5; 7 bases fit TRBD2. The CDR3 is 15 amino acids. Trimming cost V 1 base and J 5 bases; bases outside gene matches: 10. Germline CDR1 and CDR2: SQVTM and ANQGSEA. The CDR3 nucleotides read TGCAGCGTTGAAGCGGGGGGTTGGGGCTCGGAGACCCAGTACTTC. This codes for CSVEAGGWGSETQYF.

The chain uses TRBV4-1 and TRBJ2-5, with D possibly being TRBD1 (5 bases). Germline V lookup: CDR1 MGHRA, CDR2 YSYEKL. The V and J ends lost 1 base and 2 bases respectively, with 11 bases between them. This CDR3 has 15 residues. The CDR3 nucleotides read TGCGCCAGCAGCCAAGGGGCAGGGCCACAAGAGACCCAGTACTTC. It is translated as CASSQGAGPQETQYF.

Many counts were recorded for this clone. The chain carries TRBV30 and TRBJ1-6; D is unresolved. Looked up from germline, CDR1 is GTSNPN and CDR2 is SVGIG (reference sequence). The V gene lost 0 bases and the J gene lost 9 bases, with 21 bases spanning the gap. The CDR3 length is 17 residues. DNA of the CDR3: TGTGCCTGGAGTGTATATGGAGTTGGCGGGGATATTTCACCCCTCCACTTT. It is translated as CAWSVYGVGGDISPLHF.

V is TRBV2 and J is TRBJ1-2; 7 bases align to TRBD1. The CDR3 has 17 residues. In germline, CDR1 is SNHLY, CDR2 FYNNEI. The V and J ends lost 0 bases and 3 bases, in that order; junction bases with no gene match: 10. CDR3 protein: CASSEALGQGEYYGYTF. CDR3 DNA: TGTGCCAGCAGTGAAGCGCTCGGGCAGGGGGAGTACTATGGCTACACCTTC.

This chain connects TRBV7-9 to TRBJ1-6, with TRBD1 matching over 10 bases. The length of the CDR3 is 14 residues. Germline V gives CDR1 SEHNR, CDR2 FQNEAQ (reference sequence). Germline trimming cut 5 bases from V and 11 bases from J; bases unmatched to any gene: 6. DNA of the CDR3: TGTGCCAGCAGCCCGGCGGGACAGGGGACACCCCTCCACTTT. It codes for CASSPAGQGTPLHF.

The CDR3 DNA reads TGCGCCAGCAGCGGGGCGGGGTATCTAGATACGCAGTATTTT. Translation: CASSGAGYLDTQYF. The chain joins TRBV5-1 to TRBJ2-3; D is perhaps TRBD2 (6 bases). Germline CDR1 and CDR2: SGHRS and YFSETQ. CDR3 length: 14 amino acids. The V gene lost 4 bases and the J gene lost 5 bases, with 14 bases spanning the gap.

The J gene is TRBJ2-2, the V gene TRBV29-1; 10 bases map to TRBD2. Trimming at V came to 4 bases and at J to 5 bases, leaving 13 bases not matched to a gene. The CDR3 length is 17 residues. Germline V gene data show CDR1 as SQVTM and CDR2 as ANQGSEA. CDR3 nucleotides: TGCAGCGTTGTCCTAGCGGGGGTGGATAGGGGGACCGGGGAGCTGTTTTTT. Its translation is CSVVLAGVDRGTGELFF.

The rearrangement links TRBV18 to TRBJ2-7; 9 positions agree with TRBD1. Germline loops: CDR1 KGHSH, CDR2 LQKENI. Trimming cost V 5 bases and J 2 bases; bases outside gene matches: 4. The CDR3 contains 14 residues. The CDR3 protein is CASSTGTGTYEQYF. CDR3 coding DNA: TGTGCCAGCTCAACCGGGACAGGGACCTACGAGCAGTACTTC.